This T cell receptor (beta chain) was found in a study of shared clonotypes between healthy human individuals. Study-level points and caveats: Generation of non-shared clonotypes was less probable than generation of clonotypes shared by all four donors.

Original methodology: ImmunoSEQ supplied junction-only sequences lacking quality scores, so filtering was different. Only in-frame clones appear in the TCRdb table, and some are missing; sequencing was by immunoSEQ multiplex PCR. Clone size and the V and J calls come from that table; the DNA yielded D and trimming. The sample has about 2.1 million clones; 93% are singletons. Naive CD8 isolation took CD45RO-negative cells positively selected for CCR7 and excluded terminally differentiated effector memory CD45RA+ cells. This clone was seen a single time. Its target is not known. The junction departs from germline at one end; a sequencing error may be responsible. The material sequenced was naive CD8+ T cells from PBMCs. This TCR was sampled from a man between 18 and 29 years old in good health. Some clones in this sample may be carry-over from other donors' samples.

CDR3 sequence reads: CATSSGGWTGELFF. The CDR3 DNA is TGTGCCACCAGCTCAGGGGGTTGGACCGGGGAGCTGTTTTTT. The chain combines TRBV11-2 with TRBJ2-2; 7 bases are shared with TRBD1. There are 14 residues in the CDR3. Germline loops: CDR1 SGHAT, CDR2 FQNNGV.